This TCR beta chain appears in the sequencing data of a study of T cells in Graves' hyperthyroidism and ophthalmopathy. Researchers amplified the TCR beta CDR3 regions from RNA transcripts. With the HTBI primer set, the TCR CDR3 went through a first round of RT-PCR. Each CDR3 protein gets one entry after TCRdb re-called the multiplex PCR reads with MiXCR. The table has about 640,000 distinct CDR3 sequences, approximately 15% seen once. This clonotype occurred many times. The V and J ends lost 2 bases and 8 bases respectively, with 13 bases between them. Per the germline V gene, CDR1 is SGHVS and CDR2 is FQNEAQ. This CDR3 region has 14 residues.

The chain combines TRBV7-8 with TRBJ2-1; maybe TRBD2 (5 bases). What was sequenced was blood. This clonotype originated in a woman in her forties or fifties with Graves' ophthalmopathy. The CDR3 DNA reads TGTGCCAGCAGCTTATATCGAGGGCCCCATGAGCAGTTCTTC. It yields the protein CASSLYRGPHEQFF.